What follows is one T cell receptor beta chain and its context. This CDR3 comprises 15 residues. Germline trimming cut 3 bases from V and 2 bases from J; bases unmatched to any gene: 7. Germline V CDR1 and CDR2: SQVTM, ANQGSEA. This sample is part of a study of T cells after yellow fever vaccination. TCRdb redid the calling of the 5' RACE reads with MiXCR, one entry per CDR3 protein. The sample shows about 510,000 distinct CDR3 sequences, just over 20% of them seen only once. This sequence originates from a man aged 18-30 years who received the YFV17D yellow fever vaccine. V gene TRBV29-1 combines with J gene TRBJ1-5, with 7 nucleotides matching TRBD1. The sequencing here drew on PBMCs, taken approximately 22 days after the first yellow fever vaccination. The CDR3 sequence: CSVEETGNGNQPQHF. DNA for the CDR3: TGCAGCGTTGAGGAGACAGGGAACGGCAATCAGCCCCAGCATTTT.